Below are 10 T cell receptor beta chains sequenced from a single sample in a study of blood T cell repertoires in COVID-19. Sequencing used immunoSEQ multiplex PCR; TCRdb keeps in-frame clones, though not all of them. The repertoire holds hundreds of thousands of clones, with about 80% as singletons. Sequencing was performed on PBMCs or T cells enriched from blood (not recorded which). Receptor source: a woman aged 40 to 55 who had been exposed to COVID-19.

CDR3 sequence: CASSPLRPRRSGNTIYF. DNA for the CDR3: TGTGCCAGCAGCCCATTGAGGCCCCGTAGGTCTGGAAACACCATATATTTT. The chain carries TRBV7-8 and TRBJ1-3, with D unresolved. CDR1 is SGHVS, CDR2 FQNEAQ, per germline. The V gene lost 5 bases and the J gene lost 1 base, with 18 bases spanning the gap. The CDR3 has 17 amino acids.

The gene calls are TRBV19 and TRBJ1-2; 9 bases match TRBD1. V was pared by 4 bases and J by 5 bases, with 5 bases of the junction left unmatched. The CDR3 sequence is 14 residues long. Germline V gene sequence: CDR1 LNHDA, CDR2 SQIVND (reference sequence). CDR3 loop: CASSTRQGEYGYTF. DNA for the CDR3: TGTGCCAGTAGTACGAGACAGGGGGAATATGGCTACACCTTC. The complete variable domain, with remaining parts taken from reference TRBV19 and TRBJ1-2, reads DGGITQSPKYLFRKEGQNVTLSCEQNLNHDAMYWYRQDPGQGLRLIYYSQIVNDFQKGDIAEGYSVSREKKESFPLTVTSAQKNPTAFYLCASSTRQGEYGYTFGSGTRLTVV.

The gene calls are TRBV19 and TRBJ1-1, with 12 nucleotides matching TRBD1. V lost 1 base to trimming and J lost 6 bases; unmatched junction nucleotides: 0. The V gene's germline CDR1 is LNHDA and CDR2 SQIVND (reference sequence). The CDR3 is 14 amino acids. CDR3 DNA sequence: TGTGCCAGTAGTATAGGGGACAGGGGGCCTGAAGCTTTCTTT. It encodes CASSIGDRGPEAFF.

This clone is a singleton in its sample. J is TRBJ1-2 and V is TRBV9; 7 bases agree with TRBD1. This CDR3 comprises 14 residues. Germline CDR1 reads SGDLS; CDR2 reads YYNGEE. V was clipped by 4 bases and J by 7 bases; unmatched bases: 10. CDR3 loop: CASSLGTDRPGYTF. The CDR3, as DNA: TGTGCCAGCAGCTTAGGGACAGATCGGCCTGGCTACACCTTC.

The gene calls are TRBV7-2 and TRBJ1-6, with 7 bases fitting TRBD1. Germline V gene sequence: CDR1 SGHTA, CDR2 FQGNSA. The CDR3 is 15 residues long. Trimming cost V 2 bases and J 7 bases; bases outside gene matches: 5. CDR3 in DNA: TGTGCCAGCAGCTTAACAGGGGTGGGGAATTCACCCCTCCACTTT. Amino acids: CASSLTGVGNSPLHF.

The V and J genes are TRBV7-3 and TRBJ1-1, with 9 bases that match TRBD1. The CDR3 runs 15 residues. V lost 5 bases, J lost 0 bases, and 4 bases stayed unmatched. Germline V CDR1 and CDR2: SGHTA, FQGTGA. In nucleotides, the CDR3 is TGTGCCAGCAGCCCTGGGACAGGGATGAACACTGAAGCTTTCTTT. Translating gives CASSPGTGMNTEAFF.

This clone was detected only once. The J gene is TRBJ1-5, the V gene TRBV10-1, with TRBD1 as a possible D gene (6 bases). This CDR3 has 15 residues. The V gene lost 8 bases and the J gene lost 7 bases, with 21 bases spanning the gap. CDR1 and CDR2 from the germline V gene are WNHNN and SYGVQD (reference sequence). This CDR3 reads CASGDPPRGGQPQHF. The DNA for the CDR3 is TGCGCCAGCGGGGATCCCCCCAGGGGTGGGCAGCCCCAGCATTTT.

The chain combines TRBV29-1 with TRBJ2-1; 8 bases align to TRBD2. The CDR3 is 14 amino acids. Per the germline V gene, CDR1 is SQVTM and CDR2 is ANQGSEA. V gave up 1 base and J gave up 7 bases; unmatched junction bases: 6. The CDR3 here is CSVEGRGGWNEQFF. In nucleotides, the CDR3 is TGCAGCGTTGAAGGTCGGGGGGGTTGGAATGAGCAGTTCTTC.

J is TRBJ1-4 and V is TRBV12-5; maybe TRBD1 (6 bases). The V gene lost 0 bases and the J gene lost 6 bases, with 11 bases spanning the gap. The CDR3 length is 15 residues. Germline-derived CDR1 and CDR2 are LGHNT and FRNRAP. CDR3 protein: CASGLVQGGHEKLFF. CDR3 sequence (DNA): TGTGCTAGTGGTTTGGTACAGGGCGGACATGAAAAACTGTTTTTT.

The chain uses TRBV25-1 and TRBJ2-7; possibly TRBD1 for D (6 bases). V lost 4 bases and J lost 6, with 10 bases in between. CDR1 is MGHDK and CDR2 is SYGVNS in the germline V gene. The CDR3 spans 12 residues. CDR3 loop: CASSGRGGEQYF. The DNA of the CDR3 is TGTGCCAGCAGTGGCAGGGGTGGCGAGCAGTACTTC.